A single sample is the source of the 16 T cell receptor beta chains below, sequenced in a study of blood T cell repertoires in COVID-19. The repertoire was sequenced with immunoSEQ multiplex PCR; TCRdb's copy has only in-frame clones and lacks some. The sample contains approximately 220,000 clones, around 82% of which appear only once. Sequencing was done on a sample of peripheral blood. The source of these receptors is a woman aged 60-75 years with acute or convalescent COVID-19.

This clone appeared once. This chain joins TRBV18 and TRBJ1-6; 7 nucleotides align to TRBD1. The trim removed 1 base at V and 8 bases at J, leaving 5 bases unmatched. From germline, CDR1 is KGHSH and CDR2 LQKENI. CDR3 length: 15 amino acids. The CDR3 region has the DNA TGTGCCAGCTCACCACTAACAGGGGCCGATTCACCCCTCCACTTT. Protein: CASSPLTGADSPLHF.

This chain uses TRBV4-3 with TRBJ2-6; D possibly corresponds to TRBD2 (5 bases). Germline V CDR1 and CDR2: LGHNA, YSLEER. The CDR3 is 16 residues long. V lost 1 base and J lost 2, with 9 bases in between. The CDR3 nucleotides are TGCGCCAGCAGCCAAGGAGGGTTAGCTGGGGCCAACGTCCTGACTTTC. It encodes CASSQGGLAGANVLTF.

The chain carries TRBV18 and TRBJ2-7; 11 bases agree with TRBD2. CDR1 KGHSH and CDR2 LQKENI come from the germline V gene. The CDR3 length is 15 residues. V was pared by 3 bases and J by 6 bases, with 7 bases of the junction left unmatched. In nucleotides, the CDR3 is TGTGCCAGCTCACCGATAGCGGGGGGGCCGGGCGAGCAGTACTTC. It yields the protein CASSPIAGGPGEQYF.

J is TRBJ1-5 and V is TRBV28, with TRBD1 identical over 8 bases. Germline CDR1 MDHEN, CDR2 SYDVKM. The CDR3 totals 15 residues. The V segment lost 7 bases and the J segment 4 bases; nucleotides outside the gene matches: 9. The CDR3 reads CASTPHRGANQPQHF. The CDR3 DNA reads TGTGCCAGCACCCCCCACAGGGGGGCTAATCAGCCCCAGCATTTT.

The rearrangement joins TRBV6-2 or TRBV6-3 to TRBJ1-5, with 7 bases matching TRBD1. This CDR3 has 13 amino acids. Germline CDR1 and CDR2: MNHEY and SVGEGT. Losses at the gene ends were 6 bases for V and 7 bases for J; bases not matched to a gene: 6. CDR3 in amino acids: CASSGQGEQPQHF. The CDR3 DNA is TGTGCCAGCAGCGGGCAGGGGGAACAGCCCCAGCATTTT.

CDR3 protein: CASSLGTGNEQFF. The CDR3 DNA sequence: TGTGCCAGCAGCTTAGGGACAGGAAATGAGCAGTTCTTC. The chain combines TRBV7-3 with TRBJ2-1; TRBD1 agrees at 8 bases. This CDR3 region has 13 residues. Germline V gene sequence: CDR1 SGHTA, CDR2 FQGTGA. V lost 2 bases to trimming and J lost 7 bases; unmatched junction nucleotides: 1. The full variable domain, in which reference TRBV7-3 and TRBJ2-1 provide the parts outside the CDR3, is GAGVSQTPSNKVTEKGKYVELRCDPISGHTALYWYRQSLGQGPEFLIYFQGTGAADDSGLPNDRFFAVRPEGSVSTLKIQRTERGDSAVYLCASSLGTGNEQFFGPGTRLTVL.

The chain is built from TRBV5-8 and TRBJ2-3; 11 bases are shared with TRBD2. After removal of 4 bases from V and 4 bases from J, the junction contained 14 bases not matched to a gene. CDR1 is SGHTS, CDR2 YDEGEE, per germline. The length of the CDR3 is 18 residues. In DNA, the CDR3 is TGTGCCAGCAGCACCCCTAGCGGGGGGCCATTGGGGGCAGATACGCAGTATTTT. Residues: CASSTPSGGPLGADTQYF.

This clone was counted a few times. The J gene is TRBJ2-7, the V gene TRBV2, with 9 bases matching TRBD2. V trimming: 4 bases; J trimming: 7 bases; junction bases outside the gene matches: 8. This CDR3 is built from 14 residues. Germline CDR1 and CDR2: SNHLY and FYNNEI. The CDR3: CASSVSSGGREQYF. The CDR3 region has the DNA TGTGCCAGCAGTGTGAGTAGCGGGGGTCGAGAGCAGTACTTC. Based on the CDR3 plus reference TRBV2 and TRBJ2-7, the full variable domain is EPEVTQTPSHQVTQMGQEVILRCVPISNHLYFYWYRQILGQKVEFLVSFYNNEISEKSEIFDDQFSVERPDGSNFTLKIRSTKLEDSAMYFCASSVSSGGREQYFGPGTRLTVT.

CDR3 protein: CASRWGEGTEAFF. The CDR3 nucleotides read TGTGCCAGCAGGTGGGGGGAAGGGACTGAAGCTTTCTTT. The rearrangement uses TRBV5-4 and TRBJ1-1; a possible D gene is TRBD1 (5 bases). The CDR3 has 13 amino acids. With 5 bases removed from V and 5 bases from J, the gap between germline ends came to 13 bases. CDR1 and CDR2 from the germline V gene are SGHNT and YYREEE (reference sequence).

The chain uses TRBV6-5 and TRBJ2-3; TRBD2 matches 9 bases. The germline V gene has CDR1 MNHEY and CDR2 SVGAGI. This CDR3 contains 15 residues. V trimming: 5 bases; J trimming: 0 bases; junction bases outside the gene matches: 3. The DNA for the CDR3 is TGTGCCAGCAGTATAGCGGGGGTGAGCACAGATACGCAGTATTTT. Amino acid sequence: CASSIAGVSTDTQYF.

V is TRBV2 and J is TRBJ1-2, with a weak D call TRBD1 (6 bases). Per the germline V gene, CDR1 is SNHLY and CDR2 is FYNNEI. The CDR3 covers 13 residues. V was clipped by 4 bases and J by 4 bases, with 10 bases between them. CDR3 sequence reads: CASSGGGAYGYTF. CDR3 bases: TGTGCCAGCAGTGGCGGGGGGGCCTATGGCTACACCTTC. The full variable domain, its missing parts supplied by reference TRBV2 and TRBJ1-2, is EPEVTQTPSHQVTQMGQEVILRCVPISNHLYFYWYRQILGQKVEFLVSFYNNEISEKSEIFDDQFSVERPDGSNFTLKIRSTKLEDSAMYFCASSGGGAYGYTFGSGTRLTVV.

The J gene is TRBJ2-1, the V gene TRBV9; 9 nucleotides agree with TRBD1. Germline V gene sequence: CDR1 SGDLS, CDR2 YYNGEE. V lost 0 bases and J lost 4; bases outside the gene matches: 2. CDR3 length: 15 residues. The chain's CDR3 is CASSVAGTGYNEQFF. Written as DNA, the CDR3 is TGTGCCAGCAGCGTAGCCGGGACAGGGTACAATGAGCAGTTCTTC.

V is TRBV7-8 and J is TRBJ1-1; no definite D call. CDR1 is SGHVS, CDR2 FQNEAQ, per germline. The CDR3 spans 12 residues. The V end lost 5 bases, the J end lost 2 bases, and 6 bases lay between the germline ends. The CDR3 coding sequence is TGTGCCAGCAGCCCCAGTAACACTGAAGCTTTCTTT. Protein: CASSPSNTEAFF.

The chain couples TRBV15 to TRBJ1-4; D unclear. This CDR3 spans 15 amino acids. CDR1 and CDR2 (germline): LNHNV, YYDKDF (reference sequence). The V end lost 0 bases, the J end lost 10 bases, and 15 bases lay between the germline ends. CDR3 nucleotides: TGTGCCACCAGCAGAGATCTCAGCCCGGAGGGAAAACTGTTTTTT. It translates to CATSRDLSPEGKLFF. Drawing the rest from reference TRBV15 and TRBJ1-4, the complete variable domain is DAMVIQNPRYQVTQFGKPVTLSCSQTLNHNVMYWYQQKSSQAPKLLFHYYDKDFNNEADTPDNFQSRRPNTSFCFLDIRSPGLGDTAMYLCATSRDLSPEGKLFFGSGTQLSVL.

The chain employs TRBV5-1 and TRBJ2-5, with D possibly being TRBD1 (6 bases). Germline CDR1 reads SGHRS; CDR2 reads YFSETQ. V lost 0 bases, J lost 3 bases, and 9 bases lay in between. The CDR3 has 14 residues. CDR3 in amino acids: CASSLDAGEETQYF. CDR3 coding DNA: TGCGCCAGCAGCTTGGACGCAGGGGAAGAGACCCAGTACTTC.

The DNA of the CDR3 is TGCGCCAGCAGCTTGGCCCGGGGGGGGACCGATACGCAGTATTTT. This codes for CASSLARGGTDTQYF. The chain couples TRBV5-1 to TRBJ2-3, with 8 nucleotides matching TRBD2. Germline lookup yields CDR1 SGHRS and CDR2 YFSETQ. CDR3 length equals 15 residues. J was trimmed by 6 bases and V by 0 bases; bases with no gene match: 6.